This paragraph reports one T cell receptor beta chain. Repertoires were generated with immunoSEQ multiplex PCR, while TCRdb's copy carries only in-frame clones and drops some. The sample yields over 250,000 clones, 80% to 90% seen once. The data were obtained in a study of blood T cell repertoires in COVID-19. Germline V lookup: CDR1 SEHNR, CDR2 FQNEAQ (reference sequence). V lost 5 bases and J 7 bases, leaving 11 bases between the germline ends. CDR3 size: 13 residues. The chain has TRBV7-9 and TRBJ2-2; possibly TRBD1 for D (7 bases). This TCR was sampled from a man aged 35-49 years who had recovered from COVID-19. Input material: PBMCs or T cells enriched from blood (not recorded which). CDR3 amino acids: CASSRGTDGELFF. CDR3 nucleotides: TGTGCCAGCAGCCGCGGGACAGACGGGGAGCTGTTTTTT.